Presented here are 5 T cell receptor beta chains from one specimen sequenced in a study of OX40 agonist ivuxolimab in advanced cancers. Assay: immunoSEQ multiplex PCR; the TCRdb copy retains only in-frame clones and omits some. Here the sample spans about 7,300 clones, around 86% being singletons. The specimen comprised CD4+ or CD8+ T cells sorted from blood, sampled in a trial of the OX40 agonist ivuxolimab. The origin of the receptors is an adult with an advanced solid tumor such as melanoma, head and neck, liver or kidney cancer.

The chain links TRBV30 to TRBJ1-5, with D maybe TRBD1 (5 bases). Trimming cost V 6 bases and J 1 base, with 10 bases left between them. Germline CDR1 GTSNPN, CDR2 SVGIG (reference sequence). The CDR3 consists of 13 residues. The CDR3 sequence: CACSSGSNQPQHF. In DNA form, the CDR3 reads TGTGCCTGCAGCTCAGGGAGCAATCAGCCCCAGCATTTT.

The rearrangement uses TRBV11-2 and TRBJ2-1; 15 nucleotides match TRBD2. The CDR3 is made up of 17 amino acids. Germline-derived CDR1 and CDR2 are SGHAT and FQNNGV. V was clipped by 3 bases and J by 3 bases; unmatched bases: 3. The chain's CDR3 is CASSFGLAGGHYNEQFF. In DNA form, the CDR3 reads TGTGCCAGCAGCTTCGGACTAGCGGGGGGGCACTACAATGAGCAGTTCTTC.

This clone has just one count. This sequence joins TRBV6-5 and TRBJ1-2, with 10 bases fitting TRBD1. V dropped 0 bases and J dropped 4; count of bases not matched to a gene: 5. The CDR3 extends over 16 amino acids. Germline lookup yields CDR1 MNHEY and CDR2 SVGAGI. CDR3 sequence: CASSYSVGQGVYGYTF. The DNA for the CDR3 is TGTGCCAGCAGTTACTCCGTAGGACAGGGGGTCTATGGCTACACCTTC.

This chain links TRBV4-1 with TRBJ2-3; TRBD2 is a possible D gene (6 bases). Germline V lookup: CDR1 MGHRA, CDR2 YSYEKL. V was pared by 1 base and J by 0 bases, with 17 bases between. This CDR3 region has 18 residues. CDR3 nucleotide sequence: TGCGCCAGCAGCCAAGGATCCCGGCTAGCGACTAGCACAGATACGCAGTATTTT. Translating it yields CASSQGSRLATSTDTQYF.

V is TRBV5-1 and J is TRBJ2-7; the match to TRBD1 covers 10 bases. This CDR3 region has 15 residues. With V trimmed by 4 bases and J by 5 bases, 9 bases remained unmatched. Germline values: CDR1 SGHRS, CDR2 YFSETQ. DNA for the CDR3: TGCGCCAGCAGCGCTGTCGGGACAGGGGACAACGAGCAGTACTTC. Protein: CASSAVGTGDNEQYF.